What follows are 28 T cell receptor beta chains derived from one specimen sequenced in a study of identical twins. In TCRdb, the 5' RACE reads were re-called with MiXCR into one record per CDR3 protein. The profile shows around 450,000 distinct CDR3 sequences, 14% of them singletons. The sample also formed part of further work on yellow fever vaccine responses in identical twins.

Sequencing was done on a sample of CD4+ T cells sorted from blood. Receptors were obtained from a woman aged 18-29 years in good health.

The chain has TRBV28 and TRBJ1-6; D gene ambiguous. The CDR3 totals 14 residues. Per the germline V gene, CDR1 is MDHEN and CDR2 is SYDVKM. V lost 3 bases and J 7 bases, leaving 10 bases between the germline ends. The CDR3 DNA reads TGTGCCAGCAGTTTGCCCAGCACCAATTCACCCCTCCACTTT. Translation gives CASSLPSTNSPLHF.

The chain carries TRBV5-1 and TRBJ1-1; weak D call: TRBD1 (6 bases). CDR1 SGHRS and CDR2 YFSETQ come from the germline V gene. The germline V and J ends were trimmed by 2 bases and 1 base, with 12 bases remaining between them. The length of the CDR3 is 15 residues. The CDR3 here is CASSFGRGGNTEAFF. The CDR3 region has the DNA TGCGCCAGCAGCTTTGGGAGAGGGGGGAACACTGAAGCTTTCTTT.

This clonotype has only a few counts. The chain links TRBV27 to TRBJ2-7, with 13 bases aligning to TRBD2. V lost 6 bases to trimming and J lost 7 bases; unmatched junction nucleotides: 9. CDR1 MNHEY and CDR2 SMNVEV come from the germline V gene (reference sequence). The CDR3 runs to 15 residues. CDR3: CASRPPGLAGYEQYF. CDR3 DNA: TGTGCCAGCAGACCCCCGGGACTAGCGGGATATGAGCAGTACTTC.

The J gene is TRBJ1-1, the V gene TRBV15; D ambiguous. Germline CDR1 and CDR2: LNHNV and YYDKDF (reference sequence). The V gene lost 1 base and the J gene lost 1 base, with 16 bases spanning the gap. This CDR3 is 17 amino acids long. For the CDR3, the DNA is TGTGCCACCAGCAGAGCCCCATCGCTGGGCGCGAACACTGAAGCTTTCTTT. This gives the protein CATSRAPSLGANTEAFF.

The gene calls are TRBV28 and TRBJ2-1; 10 positions match TRBD1. V dropped 6 bases and J dropped 4; count of bases not matched to a gene: 6. The CDR3 has 15 residues. Germline-derived CDR1 and CDR2 are MDHEN and SYDVKM. This chain's CDR3 is CASSPGQGYYNEQFF. The CDR3 region has the DNA TGTGCCAGCAGCCCGGGACAGGGGTATTACAATGAGCAGTTCTTC.

This clonotype has a count of ten or more. V and J are TRBV3-1 and TRBJ2-5, with unresolved D. V dropped 6 bases and J dropped 2 bases, with 10 bases sitting between them. This CDR3 is 13 amino acids long. Germline V CDR1 and CDR2: LGHDT, YNNKEL (reference sequence). The CDR3 sequence: CASSTVPQETQYF. The CDR3 DNA is TGTGCCAGCAGTACCGTCCCACAAGAGACCCAGTACTTC.

The V gene is TRBV5-6, the J gene TRBJ2-7; 7 bases are shared with TRBD1. CDR1 and CDR2 from the germline V gene are SGHDT and YYEEEE. V trimming: 2 bases; J trimming: 5 bases; junction bases outside the gene matches: 7. This CDR3 is built from 14 residues. The CDR3 DNA reads as TGTGCCAGCAGCTTCTTGGACAGGACTGACGAGCAGTACTTC. Translated, it gives CASSFLDRTDEQYF.

In this sample, this clonotype turned up a few times. V usage is TRBV7-2 and J usage is TRBJ1-2, with D tentatively TRBD1 (6 bases). Germline V lookup: CDR1 SGHTA, CDR2 FQGNSA. CDR3 length: 14 amino acids. The germline V and J ends were trimmed by 2 bases and 8 bases, with 15 bases remaining between them. The DNA of the CDR3 is TGTGCCAGCAGCTTACTTGGCGGGGGCGGGGGCTACACCTTC. It yields the protein CASSLLGGGGGYTF.

J is TRBJ2-3 and V is TRBV12-3 or TRBV12-4, with 9 bases lining up with TRBD1. The CDR3 consists of 15 residues. Losses at the gene ends were 3 bases for V and 4 bases for J; bases not matched to a gene: 5. DNA of the CDR3: TGTGCCAGCAGTTTTGGGGGACAGGGAGCAGATACGCAGTATTTT. Amino acids: CASSFGGQGADTQYF.

This clonotype was seen a few times. The missing conserved phenylalanine or tryptophan at the end of this CDR3 makes a read error likely. The chain combines TRBV20-1 with TRBJ2-7; 9 bases are a match to TRBD2. V dropped 3 bases and J dropped 4; count of bases not matched to a gene: 10. The germline V gene has CDR1 DFQATT and CDR2 SNEGSKA (reference sequence). The CDR3 loop spans 15 amino acids. CDR3 loop: CSARGRPSGKYEQYS. In DNA, the CDR3 is TGCAGTGCTAGGGGGCGCCCTAGCGGGAAGTACGAGCAGTACTCC.

This chain links TRBV12-5 with TRBJ2-7; D unresolved. The germline gives CDR1 LGHNT, CDR2 FRNRAP. Trimming shortened V by 1 base and J by 9 bases, and 1 base separated the two germline ends. The CDR3 loop spans 9 amino acids. CDR3 residues: CASGLGQYF. DNA of the CDR3: TGTGCTAGTGGTTTGGGGCAGTACTTC.

This clonotype was seen at least ten times. V usage is TRBV11-2 and J usage is TRBJ2-1; the match to TRBD2 covers 12 bases. The length of the CDR3 is 16 residues. V dropped 6 bases and J dropped 6; count of bases not matched to a gene: 9. Germline CDR1 reads SGHAT; CDR2 reads FQNNGV. CDR3 loop: CASSPRLAGALNEQFF. The DNA of the CDR3 is TGTGCCAGCAGTCCGAGACTAGCGGGAGCCCTCAATGAGCAGTTCTTC.

The chain joins TRBV6-5 to TRBJ2-7; unclear D gene. The CDR3 length is 16 residues. Trimming cost V 0 bases and J 1 base, with 13 bases left between them. The V gene's germline CDR1 is MNHEY and CDR2 SVGAGI. The CDR3: CASSYSTPLGSYEQYF. CDR3 nucleotides: TGTGCCAGCAGTTACTCTACCCCACTCGGGTCCTACGAGCAGTACTTC.

The chain is built from TRBV6-1 and TRBJ2-1; D possibly corresponds to TRBD2 (7 bases). With 1 base removed from V and 4 bases from J, the gap between germline ends came to 17 bases. CDR3 size: 17 residues. The germline CDR1 and CDR2 sequences are MNHNS and SASEGT. As DNA, the CDR3 is TGTGCCAGCAGTGAAGTTAGACTGGGGGGGCATTACAATGAGCAGTTCTTC. Protein: CASSEVRLGGHYNEQFF.

The chain recombines TRBV14 with TRBJ2-7; 12 bases line up with TRBD2. Germline V CDR1 and CDR2: SGHDN, FVKESK. The V segment lost 1 base and the J segment 8 bases; nucleotides outside the gene matches: 9. The CDR3 extends over 16 amino acids. The CDR3 loop is CASSQVRTSGITKQYF. As DNA, the CDR3 is TGTGCCAGCAGCCAAGTTAGGACTAGCGGGATCACCAAGCAGTACTTC.

This clonotype was recorded a few times. The chain joins TRBV6-5 to TRBJ1-3, with a tentative D call TRBD1 (6 bases). Germline CDR1 MNHEY, CDR2 SVGAGI. V dropped 0 bases and J dropped 8 bases, with 14 bases sitting between them. The CDR3 loop spans 15 amino acids. CDR3 nucleotides: TGTGCCAGCAGTTACTCCGGACAGTTTCGTGACACCATATATTTT. It specifies CASSYSGQFRDTIYF.

This clonotype was seen a handful of times. CDR3 bases: TGTGCCAGCAGCCACGGGGCAGGAAATGAGCAGTTCTTC. It is translated as CASSHGAGNEQFF. The chain links TRBV3-1 to TRBJ2-1, with D perhaps being TRBD1 or TRBD2 (5 bases each). The CDR3 sequence is 13 residues long. The germline CDR1 and CDR2 sequences are LGHDT and YNNKEL (reference sequence). V lost 3 bases and J lost 7, with 10 bases in between.

The J gene is TRBJ2-5, the V gene TRBV18, with D perhaps given as TRBD1 or TRBD2 (6 bases each). Trimming took off 3 bases at V and 5 bases at J, with 10 bases between the two ends. CDR3 size: 13 residues. In germline, CDR1 is KGHSH, CDR2 LQKENI. The CDR3 region has the DNA TGTGCCAGCTCACCGGGGGGCGCGGAGACCCAGTACTTC. It translates to CASSPGGAETQYF. Filled out from reference TRBV18 and TRBJ2-5, the complete variable domain reads NAGVMQNPRHLVRRRGQEARLRCSPMKGHSHVYWYRQLPEEGLKFMVYLQKENIIDESGMPKERFSAEFPKEGPSILRIQQVVRGDSAAYFCASSPGGAETQYFGPGTRLLVL.

The rearrangement uses TRBV7-6 and TRBJ2-3, with 11 bases fitting TRBD1. With 1 base clipped from V and 4 bases from J, the junction kept 1 base outside the gene matches. Germline CDR1 SGHVS, CDR2 FNYEAQ. CDR3 size: 15 residues. CDR3 sequence: CASSLGGQGADTQYF. The DNA for the CDR3 is TGTGCCAGCAGCTTAGGGGGACAGGGGGCAGATACGCAGTATTTT.

The chain uses TRBV29-1 and TRBJ1-2, with 9 bases that match TRBD1. V dropped 4 bases and J dropped 2; count of bases not matched to a gene: 8. The germline V gene encodes CDR1 SQVTM and CDR2 ANQGSEA. CDR3 length: 15 residues. The CDR3 loop reads CSVGPNRGRNYGYTF. The CDR3 region has the DNA TGCAGCGTTGGCCCAAACAGGGGGCGAAACTATGGCTACACCTTC.

V is TRBV28 and J is TRBJ1-5; TRBD1 is a possible D gene (5 bases). Trimming took 3 bases from V and 6 from J, leaving 9 bases between them. The CDR3 sequence is 13 residues long. Germline CDR1 is MDHEN and CDR2 is SYDVKM. The CDR3 DNA follows: TGTGCCAGCAGTTTTATGGGGGGTCAGCCCCAGCATTTT. Translating it yields CASSFMGGQPQHF. The full variable domain, rest sourced from reference TRBV28 and TRBJ1-5, is DVKVTQSSRYLVKRTGEKVFLECVQDMDHENMFWYRQDPGLGLRLIYFSYDVKMKEKGDIPEGYSVSREKKERFSLILESASTNQTSMYLCASSFMGGQPQHFGDGTRLSIL.

This clonotype was seen a few times. V is TRBV25-1 and J is TRBJ2-1; D is uncertain. The CDR3 is made up of 16 amino acids. The V gene's germline CDR1 is MGHDK and CDR2 SYGVNS. V lost 6 bases and J lost 5, with 20 bases in between. The CDR3 bases are TGTGCCAGCAGCGATAACCGAGGACGGCACCACAATGAGCAGTTCTTC. Protein: CASSDNRGRHHNEQFF.

The CDR3 loop reads CASSDSGPQGQPQHF. CDR3 DNA sequence: TGTGCCAGCAGTGATTCAGGGCCCCAGGGTCAGCCCCAGCATTTT. This chain links TRBV6-1 with TRBJ1-5, with D maybe TRBD1 (5 bases). Between the trimmed V and J ends, which lost 3 bases and 6 bases, there was a span of 15 bases. There are 15 residues in the CDR3. Looked up from germline, CDR1 is MNHNS and CDR2 is SASEGT.

Comments on this clonotype: The junction departs from the called germline gene at one end, perhaps through a read error. This chain connects TRBV27 to TRBJ2-1; 14 bases fit TRBD2. The CDR3 consists of 16 residues. Germline-derived CDR1 and CDR2 are MNHEY and SMNVEV (reference sequence). CDR3 coding DNA: TGTGCCAGCACTTTAAGGGGACTAGCGGGAGTCAATGAGCAGTTCTTC. Its translation: CASTLRGLAGVNEQFF.

In its sample, this clonotype was seen once. The chain couples TRBV3-1 to TRBJ1-2, with a possible D match to TRBD1 (6 bases). Germline CDR1 and CDR2: LGHDT and YNNKEL (reference sequence). Trimming cost V 1 base and J 6 bases, with 15 bases left between them. The CDR3 sequence is 15 residues long. CDR3 nucleotide sequence: TGTGCCAGCAGCCAAGGCGGACAGAAATTCCATGGCTACACCTTC. Its translation: CASSQGGQKFHGYTF.

This clonotype has only a few counts. The chain carries TRBV28 and TRBJ2-1; D is perhaps TRBD1 or TRBD2 (5 bases each). Trimming took 4 bases from V and 4 from J, leaving 14 bases between them. From germline, CDR1 is MDHEN and CDR2 SYDVKM. CDR3 size: 15 residues. The CDR3, as DNA: TGTGCCAGCAGTTCTCAGGGAGACGGGTACAATGAGCAGTTCTTC. Translating gives CASSSQGDGYNEQFF.

The chain has TRBV20-1 and TRBJ2-1; 9 positions agree with TRBD2. The CDR3 length is 17 residues. Unmatched junction bases numbered 19, after V lost 4 bases and J lost 9 bases. Germline CDR1 DFQATT, CDR2 SNEGSKA (reference sequence). CDR3 in DNA: TGCAGTGCTAAACCCTTCATAGCGGGAGCCAGGGGGGGTGAGCAGTTCTTC. Translating it yields CSAKPFIAGARGGEQFF.

This clonotype was observed at least ten times. The V call is TRBV5-1, the J call TRBJ2-1; 9 positions agree with TRBD1. With 0 bases clipped from V and 9 bases from J, the junction kept 4 bases outside the gene matches. This CDR3 is 14 amino acids long. The germline CDR1 and CDR2 sequences are SGHRS and YFSETQ. The CDR3 sequence is CASSLGTGGGEQFF. The CDR3 DNA reads as TGCGCCAGCAGCTTGGGAACAGGGGGCGGTGAGCAGTTCTTC.